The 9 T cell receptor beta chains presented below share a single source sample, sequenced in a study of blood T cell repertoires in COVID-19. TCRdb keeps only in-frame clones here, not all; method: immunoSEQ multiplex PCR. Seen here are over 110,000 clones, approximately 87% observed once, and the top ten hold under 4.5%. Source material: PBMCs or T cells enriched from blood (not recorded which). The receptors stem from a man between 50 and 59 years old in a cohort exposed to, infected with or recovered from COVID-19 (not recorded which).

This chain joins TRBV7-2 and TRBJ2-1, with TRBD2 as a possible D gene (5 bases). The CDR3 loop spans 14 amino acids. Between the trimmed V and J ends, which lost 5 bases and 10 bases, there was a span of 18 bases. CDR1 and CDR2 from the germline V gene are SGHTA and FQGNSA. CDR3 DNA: TGTGCCAGCAGCAAAGAGGCCCTAGCTCCCGAGCAGTTCTTC. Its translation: CASSKEALAPEQFF. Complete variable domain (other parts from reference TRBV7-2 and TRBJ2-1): GAGVSQSPSNKVTEKGKDVELRCDPISGHTALYWYRQSLGQGLEFLIYFQGNSAPDKSGLPSDRFSAERTGGSVSTLTIQRTQQEDSAVYLCASSKEALAPEQFFGPGTRLTVL.

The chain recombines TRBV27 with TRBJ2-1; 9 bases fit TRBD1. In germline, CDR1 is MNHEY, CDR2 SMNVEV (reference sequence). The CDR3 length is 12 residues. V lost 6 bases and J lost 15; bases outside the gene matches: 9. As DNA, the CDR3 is TGTGCCAGCAGCTCTACCGGGACAGGGCTGTTCTTC. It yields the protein CASSSTGTGLFF.

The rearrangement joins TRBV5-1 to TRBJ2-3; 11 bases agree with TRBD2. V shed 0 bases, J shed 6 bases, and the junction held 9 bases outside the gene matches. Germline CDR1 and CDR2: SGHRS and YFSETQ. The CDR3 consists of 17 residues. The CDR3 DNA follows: TGCGCCAGCAGCTTGGAACCTAGCGGGGGGCCCCTCGATACGCAGTATTTT. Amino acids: CASSLEPSGGPLDTQYF.

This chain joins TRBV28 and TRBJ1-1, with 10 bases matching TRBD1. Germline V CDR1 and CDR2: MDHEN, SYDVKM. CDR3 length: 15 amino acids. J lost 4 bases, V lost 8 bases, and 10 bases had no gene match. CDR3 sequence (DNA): TGTGCCAGCCGGGACAGGGGAATCATGAGCACTGAAGCTTTCTTT. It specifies CASRDRGIMSTEAFF.

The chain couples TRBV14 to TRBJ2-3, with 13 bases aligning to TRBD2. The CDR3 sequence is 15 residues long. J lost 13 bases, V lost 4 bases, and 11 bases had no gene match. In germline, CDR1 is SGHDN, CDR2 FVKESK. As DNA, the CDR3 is TGTGCCAGCAGCCCCTTGACTAGCGGGAGGAACGTTAAGTATTTT. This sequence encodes CASSPLTSGRNVKYF.

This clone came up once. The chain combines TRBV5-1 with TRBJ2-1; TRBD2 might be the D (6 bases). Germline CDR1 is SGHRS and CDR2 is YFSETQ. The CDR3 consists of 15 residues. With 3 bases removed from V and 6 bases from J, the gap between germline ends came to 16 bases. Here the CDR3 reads CASSYLARSGNEQFF. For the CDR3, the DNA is TGCGCCAGCAGCTATCTAGCGAGATCAGGCAATGAGCAGTTCTTC.

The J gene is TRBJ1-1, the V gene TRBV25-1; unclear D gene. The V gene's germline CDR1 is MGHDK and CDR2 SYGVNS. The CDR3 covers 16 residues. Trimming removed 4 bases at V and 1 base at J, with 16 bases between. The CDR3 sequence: CASSGNRGVTNTEAFF. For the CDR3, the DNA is TGTGCCAGCAGTGGAAACCGAGGCGTCACGAACACTGAAGCTTTCTTT. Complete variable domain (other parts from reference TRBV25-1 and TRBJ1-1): EADIYQTPRYLVIGTGKKITLECSQTMGHDKMYWYQQDPGMELHLIHYSYGVNSTEKGDLSSESTVSRIRTEHFPLTLESARPSHTSQYLCASSGNRGVTNTEAFFGQGTRLTVV.

In nucleotides, the CDR3 is TGTGCCAGCAGTTCCCCTGGAACAGGGAACACTGAAGCTTTCTTT. It translates to CASSSPGTGNTEAFF. The chain links TRBV27 to TRBJ1-1, with D possibly matching TRBD1 (5 bases). With 4 bases removed from V and 1 base from J, the gap between germline ends came to 13 bases. In germline, CDR1 is MNHEY, CDR2 SMNVEV (reference sequence). CDR3 length: 15 residues.

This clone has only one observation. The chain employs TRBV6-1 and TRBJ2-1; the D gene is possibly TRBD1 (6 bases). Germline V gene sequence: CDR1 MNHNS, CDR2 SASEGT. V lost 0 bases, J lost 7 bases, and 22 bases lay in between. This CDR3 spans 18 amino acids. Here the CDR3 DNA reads TGTGCCAGCAGTGAAGCCTTGTTTATAGGGGACACACGTAATGAGCAGTTCTTC. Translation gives CASSEALFIGDTRNEQFF.